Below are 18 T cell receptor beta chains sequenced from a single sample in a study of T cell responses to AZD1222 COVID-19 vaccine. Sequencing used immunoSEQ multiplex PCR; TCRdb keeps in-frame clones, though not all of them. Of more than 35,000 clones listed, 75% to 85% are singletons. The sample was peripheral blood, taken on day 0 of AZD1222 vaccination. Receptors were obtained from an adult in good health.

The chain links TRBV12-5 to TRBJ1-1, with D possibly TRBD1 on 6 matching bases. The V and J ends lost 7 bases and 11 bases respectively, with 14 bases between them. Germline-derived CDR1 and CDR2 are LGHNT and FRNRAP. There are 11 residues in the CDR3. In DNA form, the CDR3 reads TGTGCTAGTGCCGCAGACAGGATGGCTTTCTTT. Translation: CASAADRMAFF.

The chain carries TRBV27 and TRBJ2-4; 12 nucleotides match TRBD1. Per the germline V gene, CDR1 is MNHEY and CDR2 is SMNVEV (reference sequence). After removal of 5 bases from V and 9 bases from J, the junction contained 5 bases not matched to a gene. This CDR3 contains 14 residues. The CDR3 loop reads CASSGTGGSAIQYF. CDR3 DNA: TGTGCCAGCAGTGGGACAGGGGGCTCAGCCATTCAGTACTTC.

CDR3 residues: CASSLGGGLAGEQFF. CDR3 sequence (DNA): TGTGCCAGCAGCTTAGGGGGGGGACTAGCAGGTGAGCAGTTCTTC. The chain uses TRBV7-8 and TRBJ2-1; TRBD2 matches at 9 bases. After removal of 1 base from V and 9 bases from J, the junction contained 7 bases not matched to a gene. From germline, CDR1 is SGHVS and CDR2 FQNEAQ. This CDR3 comprises 15 residues.

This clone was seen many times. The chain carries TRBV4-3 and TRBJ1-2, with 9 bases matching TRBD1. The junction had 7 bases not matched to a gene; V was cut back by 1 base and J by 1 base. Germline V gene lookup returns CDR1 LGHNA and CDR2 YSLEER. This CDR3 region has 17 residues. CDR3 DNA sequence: TGCGCCAGCAGCCAAGGACAGGGGGGAATTGGTAACTATGGCTACACCTTC. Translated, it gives CASSQGQGGIGNYGYTF.

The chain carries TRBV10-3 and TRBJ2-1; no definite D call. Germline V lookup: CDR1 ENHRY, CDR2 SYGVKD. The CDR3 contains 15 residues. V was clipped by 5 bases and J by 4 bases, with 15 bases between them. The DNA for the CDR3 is TGTGCCATCAGTCGCGGCACTAACTTTTACAATGAGCAGTTCTTC. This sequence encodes CAISRGTNFYNEQFF.

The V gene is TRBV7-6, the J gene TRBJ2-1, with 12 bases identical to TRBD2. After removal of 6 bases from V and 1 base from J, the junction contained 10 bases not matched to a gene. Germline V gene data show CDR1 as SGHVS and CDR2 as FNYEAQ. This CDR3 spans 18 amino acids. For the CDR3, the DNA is TGTGCCAGCAGTCGTAGGACTAGCGGGACCCTATCCTACAATGAGCAGTTCTTC. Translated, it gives CASSRRTSGTLSYNEQFF.

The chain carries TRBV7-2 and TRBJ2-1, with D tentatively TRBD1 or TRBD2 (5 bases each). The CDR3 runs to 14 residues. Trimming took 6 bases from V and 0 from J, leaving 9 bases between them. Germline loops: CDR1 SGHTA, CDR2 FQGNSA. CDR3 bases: TGTGCCAGCAGTTTCGGGACCTCCTACAATGAGCAGTTCTTC. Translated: CASSFGTSYNEQFF.

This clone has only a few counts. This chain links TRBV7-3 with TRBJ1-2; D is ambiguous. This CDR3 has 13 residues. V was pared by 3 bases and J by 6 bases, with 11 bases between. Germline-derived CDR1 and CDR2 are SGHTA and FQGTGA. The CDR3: CASSLADRNGYTF. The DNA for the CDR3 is TGTGCCAGCAGCTTGGCGGACCGAAATGGCTACACCTTC.

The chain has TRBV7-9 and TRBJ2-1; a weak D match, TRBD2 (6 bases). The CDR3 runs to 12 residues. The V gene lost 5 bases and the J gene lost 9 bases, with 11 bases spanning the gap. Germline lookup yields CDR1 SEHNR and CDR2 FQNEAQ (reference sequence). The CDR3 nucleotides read TGTGCCAGCAGCCGGGACTCCCTTGAGCAGTTCTTC. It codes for CASSRDSLEQFF.

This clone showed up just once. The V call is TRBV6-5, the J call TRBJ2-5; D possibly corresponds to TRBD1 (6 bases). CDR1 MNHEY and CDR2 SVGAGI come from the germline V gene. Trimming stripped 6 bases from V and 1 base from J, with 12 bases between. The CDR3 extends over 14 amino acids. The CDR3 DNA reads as TGTGCCAGCAGCCCCAGGGGAAGCCAAGAGACCCAGTACTTC. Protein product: CASSPRGSQETQYF.

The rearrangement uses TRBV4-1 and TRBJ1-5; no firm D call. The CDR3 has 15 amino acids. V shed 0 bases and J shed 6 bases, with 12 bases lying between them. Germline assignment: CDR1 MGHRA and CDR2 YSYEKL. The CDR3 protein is CASSQEDREGQPQHF. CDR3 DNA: TGCGCCAGCAGCCAAGAGGATAGGGAGGGTCAGCCCCAGCATTTT.

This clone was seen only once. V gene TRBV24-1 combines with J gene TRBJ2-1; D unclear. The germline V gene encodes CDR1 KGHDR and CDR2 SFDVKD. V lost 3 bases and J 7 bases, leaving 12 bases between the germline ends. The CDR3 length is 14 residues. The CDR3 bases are TGTGCCACCAGTGATGCATCCACTCGGAATGAGCAGTTCTTC. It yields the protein CATSDASTRNEQFF.

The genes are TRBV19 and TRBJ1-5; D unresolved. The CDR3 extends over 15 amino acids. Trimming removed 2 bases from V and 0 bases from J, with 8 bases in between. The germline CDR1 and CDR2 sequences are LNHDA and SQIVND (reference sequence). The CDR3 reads CASSISDYSNQPQHF. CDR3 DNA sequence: TGTGCCAGTAGTATAAGCGATTATAGCAATCAGCCCCAGCATTTT.

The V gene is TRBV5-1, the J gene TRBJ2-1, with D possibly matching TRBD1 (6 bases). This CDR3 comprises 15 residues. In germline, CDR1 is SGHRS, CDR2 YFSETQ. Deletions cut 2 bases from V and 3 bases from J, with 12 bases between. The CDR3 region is CASSFQGSGYNEQFF. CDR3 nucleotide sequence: TGCGCCAGCAGCTTTCAGGGGTCCGGCTACAATGAGCAGTTCTTC.

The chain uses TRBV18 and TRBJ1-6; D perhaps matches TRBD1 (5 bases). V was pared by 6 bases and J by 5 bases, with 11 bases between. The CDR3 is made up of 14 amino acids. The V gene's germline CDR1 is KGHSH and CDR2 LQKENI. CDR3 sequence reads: CASSATGDNSPLHF. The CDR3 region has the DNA TGTGCCAGCTCCGCCACGGGGGATAATTCACCCCTCCACTTT.

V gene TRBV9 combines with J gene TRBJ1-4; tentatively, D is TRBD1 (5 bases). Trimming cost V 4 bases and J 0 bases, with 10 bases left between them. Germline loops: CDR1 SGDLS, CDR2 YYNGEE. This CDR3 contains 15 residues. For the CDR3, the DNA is TGTGCCAGCAGCAGACAGACATCAACTAATGAAAAACTGTTTTTT. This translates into CASSRQTSTNEKLFF.

CDR3 sequence: CAVAGRQGVLSSSYNEQFF. CDR3 in DNA: TGTGCAGTAGCGGGGCGACAGGGGGTGCTCTCTAGCTCCTACAATGAGCAGTTCTTC. V is TRBV19 and J is TRBJ2-1, with D perhaps matching TRBD1 (9 bases). This CDR3 is built from 19 residues. Germline V lookup: CDR1 LNHDA, CDR2 SQIVND (reference sequence). Filled out from reference TRBV19 and TRBJ2-1, the complete variable domain reads DGGITQSPKYLFRKEGQNVTLSCEQNLNHDAMYWYRQDPGQGLRLIYYSQIVNDFQKGDIAEGYSVSREKKESFPLTVTSAQKNPTAFYLCAVAGRQGVLSSSYNEQFFGPGTRLTVL.

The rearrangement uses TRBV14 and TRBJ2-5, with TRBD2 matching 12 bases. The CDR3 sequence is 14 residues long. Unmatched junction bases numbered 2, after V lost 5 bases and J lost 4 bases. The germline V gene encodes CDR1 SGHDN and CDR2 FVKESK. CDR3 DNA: TGTGCCAGCAGCGGACTAGCGGGACGAGAGACCCAGTACTTC. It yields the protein CASSGLAGRETQYF.